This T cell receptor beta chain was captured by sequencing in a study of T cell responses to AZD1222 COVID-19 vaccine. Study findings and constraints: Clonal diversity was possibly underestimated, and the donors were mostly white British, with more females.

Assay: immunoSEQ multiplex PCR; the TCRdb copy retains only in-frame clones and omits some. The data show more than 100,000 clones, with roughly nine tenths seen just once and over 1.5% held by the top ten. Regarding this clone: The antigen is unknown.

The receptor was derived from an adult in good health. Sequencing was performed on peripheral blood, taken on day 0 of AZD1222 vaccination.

CDR3 in DNA: TGTGCTAGTGGTTTGGTATCCTTAGTGGTGCGGGCAGATACGCAGTATTTT. Translating it yields CASGLVSLVVRADTQYF. The chain is built from TRBV12-5 and TRBJ2-3, with D perhaps TRBD2 (5 bases). Germline V gene lookup returns CDR1 LGHNT and CDR2 FRNRAP. The V end was cut by 0 bases, the J end by 4 bases, with 17 bases between. The CDR3 contains 17 residues.